This TCR beta chain was found in a study of CD4 T cells in relation to SARS-CoV-2 and coronaviruses. Across the whole study: After less than 11 days of antigen culture, PBMC TCR beta CDR3s were sequenced. Study-wide points: Samples before the pandemic and after infection were not matched within any donor. About 65% of donors had memory CD4+ clonotypes crossrecognizing SARS-CoV-2 and common cold coronavirus spike.

Some clones are missing from TCRdb's copy, which holds only in-frame ones; the method was immunoSEQ multiplex PCR. The repertoire includes more than 35,000 clones, under 85% of them detected once, and about a fifth sits in the top ten. As to this clone: No antigen is known for it.

The CDR3 extends over 19 amino acids. J lost 0 bases, V lost 3 bases, and 10 bases had no gene match. CDR1 MNHNS and CDR2 SASEGT come from the germline V gene. The sample comprised memory CD4+ T cells from PBMCs, cultured in vitro. This receptor was obtained from an adult with COVID-19. This chain links TRBV6-1 with TRBJ2-2; 10 nucleotides align to TRBD2. The CDR3 here is CASSDLAGGPFANTGELFF. Here the CDR3 DNA reads TGTGCCAGCAGTGATTTAGCGGGAGGCCCGTTCGCGAACACCGGGGAGCTGTTTTTT.